Each of the 8 T cell receptor beta chains below was sequenced from the same sample in a study of blood T cells in healthy people across ages. It was with a sample-barcoded 5' primer and a J-beta primer mix that a second PCR of about 6 to 11 cycles was run. TCRdb redid the calling of the 5' RACE reads with MiXCR, one entry per CDR3 protein. The profile shows about 500,000 distinct CDR3 sequences, less than 25% of them singletons. This same sample was also taken into another study, of T cells of mothers and their children.

Sequenced material: blood. All receptors derive from a boy aged 10-17 years in good health.

This clonotype was seen a few times. The chain combines TRBV6-5 with TRBJ1-2; D ambiguous. Trimming removed 0 bases at V and 8 bases at J, with 19 bases between. The CDR3 runs to 16 residues. Per germline, CDR1 MNHEY and CDR2 SVGAGI. The CDR3 DNA sequence: TGTGCCAGCAGTTACTCGATAGGAGAGTTCTATGCCGGCTACACCTTC. It translates to CASSYSIGEFYAGYTF.

This clonotype appeared once. The chain employs TRBV28 and TRBJ1-1; 7 positions match TRBD1. CDR1 and CDR2 from the germline V gene are MDHEN and SYDVKM. There are 14 residues in the CDR3. The junction had 10 bases not matched to a gene; V was cut back by 7 bases and J by 5 bases. Here the CDR3 reads CASTQGGLGTEAFF. In DNA form, the CDR3 reads TGTGCCAGCACTCAGGGGGGGCTGGGGACTGAAGCTTTCTTT.

This clonotype turned up a few times. DNA for the CDR3: TGTGCCAGCAGCCCCCCCCATCCAGGGGGAGATACGCAGTATTTT. This sequence encodes CASSPPHPGGDTQYF. The chain joins TRBV7-8 to TRBJ2-3; 7 bases agree with TRBD1. The V gene end was trimmed by 5 bases and the J gene end by 5 bases; junction bases not matched to a gene: 10. The germline CDR1 and CDR2 sequences are SGHVS and FQNEAQ. This CDR3 has 15 amino acids.

This clonotype was seen a handful of times. The genes are TRBV28 and TRBJ2-2, with a possible D match to TRBD1 (6 bases). Trimming removed 7 bases at V and 6 bases at J, with 12 bases between. The CDR3 covers 13 residues. Per the germline V gene, CDR1 is MDHEN and CDR2 is SYDVKM. CDR3 nucleotides: TGTGCCAGCATGCAGGGGCGGGCCGGGGAGCTGTTTTTT. As protein: CASMQGRAGELFF.

On this clonotype itself: Just one base apart from a much larger clone, this may be a read error. The V call is TRBV3-1, the J call TRBJ2-1, with TRBD2 identical over 8 bases. V trimming: 1 base; J trimming: 2 bases; junction bases outside the gene matches: 1. CDR1 is LGHDT and CDR2 is YNNKEL in the germline V gene (reference sequence). The CDR3 covers 15 residues. CDR3 bases: TGTGCCAGCAGCCAAGGGACTAGCACCTACAATGAGCAGTTCTTC. Encoded protein: CASSQGTSTYNEQFF.

There are many counts of this clonotype. This chain uses TRBV6-2 or TRBV6-3 with TRBJ1-4, with unresolved D. This CDR3 is 16 amino acids long. CDR1 and CDR2 (germline): MNHEY, SVGEGT. Trimming cost V 5 bases and J 0 bases, with 13 bases left between them. The CDR3 nucleotides read TGTGCCAGCAGTCGGACCCAGGCTTCAACTAATGAAAAACTGTTTTTT. Translating it yields CASSRTQASTNEKLFF.

This sequence joins TRBV7-2 and TRBJ2-7; D ambiguous. V dropped 1 base and J dropped 10 bases, with 11 bases sitting between them. This CDR3 has 12 amino acids. Germline values: CDR1 SGHTA, CDR2 FQGNSA. In DNA form, the CDR3 reads TGTGCCAGCAGCTTAGAGATAGGAGAACAGTACTTC. Residues: CASSLEIGEQYF.

The chain links TRBV4-2 to TRBJ1-2; 7 bases are a match to TRBD1. The germline V gene has CDR1 LGHNA and CDR2 YNFKEQ. Trimming removed 4 bases from V and 2 bases from J; junction bases left unmatched: 4. The CDR3 has 14 residues. In nucleotides, the CDR3 is TGTGCCAGCAGCCTCCGGGACAGCAACTATGGCTACACCTTC. It translates to CASSLRDSNYGYTF.